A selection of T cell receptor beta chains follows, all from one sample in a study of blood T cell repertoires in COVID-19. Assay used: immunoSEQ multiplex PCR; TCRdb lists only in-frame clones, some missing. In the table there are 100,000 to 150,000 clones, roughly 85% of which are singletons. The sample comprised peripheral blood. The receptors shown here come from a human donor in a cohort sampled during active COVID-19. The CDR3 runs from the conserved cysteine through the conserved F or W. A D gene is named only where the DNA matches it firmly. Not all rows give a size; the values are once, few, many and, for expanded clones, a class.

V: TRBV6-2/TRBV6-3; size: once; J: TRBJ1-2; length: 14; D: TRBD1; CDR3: CASSFWDRPYGYTF; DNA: TGTGCCAGCAGTTTTTGGGACAGACCCTATGGCTACACCTTC
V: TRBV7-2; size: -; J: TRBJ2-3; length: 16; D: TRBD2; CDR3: CASSLEAGGLTDTQYF; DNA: TGTGCCAGCAGCTTAGAGGCGGGAGGGCTGACAGATACGCAGTATTTT
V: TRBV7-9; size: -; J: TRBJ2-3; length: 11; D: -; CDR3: CASSLDVGQYF; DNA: TGTGCCAGCAGCTTAGATGTCGGGCAGTATTTT
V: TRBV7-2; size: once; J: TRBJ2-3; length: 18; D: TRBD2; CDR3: CASSSRVGLAGGADTQYF; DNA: TGTGCCAGCAGCTCCAGGGTGGGGCTAGCGGGAGGGGCAGATACGCAGTATTTT
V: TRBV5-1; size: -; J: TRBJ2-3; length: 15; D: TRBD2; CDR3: CASRLGGATTDTQYF; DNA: TGCGCCAGCCGCCTCGGGGGGGCGACGACAGATACGCAGTATTTT
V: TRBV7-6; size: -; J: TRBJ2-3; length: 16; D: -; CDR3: CASSPGPTSRGDTQYF; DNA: TGTGCCAGCAGCCCAGGCCCTACCTCCCGGGGAGATACGCAGTATTTT
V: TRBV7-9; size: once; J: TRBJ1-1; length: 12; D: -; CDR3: CASSRVETEAFF; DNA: TGTGCCAGCAGCCGGGTTGAGACTGAAGCTTTCTTT
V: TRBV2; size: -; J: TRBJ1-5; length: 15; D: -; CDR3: CASSDLGVPNQPQHF; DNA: TGTGCCAGCAGTGACCTCGGGGTACCAAATCAGCCCCAGCATTTT
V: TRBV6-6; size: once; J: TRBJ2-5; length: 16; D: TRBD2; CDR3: CASSYAGTSGVVAQYF; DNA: TGTGCCAGCAGTTACGCAGGGACTAGCGGGGTGGTGGCCCAGTACTTC
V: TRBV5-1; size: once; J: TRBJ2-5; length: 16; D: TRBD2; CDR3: CASSLVASGGQETQYF; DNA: TGCGCCAGCAGCTTGGTGGCTAGCGGGGGGCAAGAGACCCAGTACTTC
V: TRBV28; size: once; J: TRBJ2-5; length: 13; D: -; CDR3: CASSTGYRWTQYF; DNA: TGTGCCAGCAGCACAGGGTACCGTTGGACCCAGTACTTC
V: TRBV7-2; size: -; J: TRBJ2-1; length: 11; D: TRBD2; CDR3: CASSLRGGQFF; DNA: TGTGCCAGCAGCTTACGGGGGGGTCAGTTCTTC
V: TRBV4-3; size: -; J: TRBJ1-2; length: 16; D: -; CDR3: CASSSVGARSDYGYTF; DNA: TGCGCCAGCAGCTCTGTGGGGGCGCGATCCGACTATGGCTACACCTTC
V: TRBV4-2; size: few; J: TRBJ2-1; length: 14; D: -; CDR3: CASSQEYSGGEQFF; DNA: TGTGCCAGCAGCCAAGAATATAGCGGAGGTGAGCAGTTCTTC
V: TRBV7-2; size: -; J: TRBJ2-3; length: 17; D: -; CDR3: CASSLGQPGGMKDTQYF; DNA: TGTGCCAGCAGCTTAGGACAGCCGGGTGGGATGAAGGATACGCAGTATTTT
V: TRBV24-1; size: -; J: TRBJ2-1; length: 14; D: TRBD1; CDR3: CATSITGASREQFF; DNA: TGTGCCACCAGTATCACAGGGGCGAGTCGTGAGCAGTTCTTC
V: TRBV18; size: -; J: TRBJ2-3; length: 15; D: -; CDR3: CASSPGPREADTQYF; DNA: TGTGCCAGCTCACCGGGGCCGCGGGAAGCAGATACGCAGTATTTT
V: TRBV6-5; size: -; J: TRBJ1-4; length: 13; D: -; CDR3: CASRPGAREKLFF; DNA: TGTGCCAGCAGGCCAGGGGCCCGGGAAAAACTGTTTTTT